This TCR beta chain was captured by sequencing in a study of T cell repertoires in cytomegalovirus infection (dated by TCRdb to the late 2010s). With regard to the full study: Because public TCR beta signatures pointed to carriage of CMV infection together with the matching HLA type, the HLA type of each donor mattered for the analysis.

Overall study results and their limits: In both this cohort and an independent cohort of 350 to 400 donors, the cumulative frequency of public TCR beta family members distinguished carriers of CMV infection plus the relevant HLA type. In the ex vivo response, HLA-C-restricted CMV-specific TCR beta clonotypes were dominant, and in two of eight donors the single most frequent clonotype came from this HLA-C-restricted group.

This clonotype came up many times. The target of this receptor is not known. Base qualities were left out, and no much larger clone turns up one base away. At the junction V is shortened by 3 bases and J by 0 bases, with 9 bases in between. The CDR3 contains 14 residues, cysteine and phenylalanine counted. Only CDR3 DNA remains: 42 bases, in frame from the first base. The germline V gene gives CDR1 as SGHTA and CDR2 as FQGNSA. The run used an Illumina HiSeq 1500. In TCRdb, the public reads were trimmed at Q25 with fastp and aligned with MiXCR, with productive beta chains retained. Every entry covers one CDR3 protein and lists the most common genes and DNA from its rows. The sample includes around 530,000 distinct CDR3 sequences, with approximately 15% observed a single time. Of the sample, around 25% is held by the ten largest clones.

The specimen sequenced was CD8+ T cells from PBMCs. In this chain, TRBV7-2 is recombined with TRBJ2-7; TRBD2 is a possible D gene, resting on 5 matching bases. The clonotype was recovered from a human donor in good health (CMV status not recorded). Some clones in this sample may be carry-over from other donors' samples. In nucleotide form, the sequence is TGTGCCAGCAGCTTCTTAGCGAGCTCCTACGAGCAGTACTTC. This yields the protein CASSFLASSYEQYF.